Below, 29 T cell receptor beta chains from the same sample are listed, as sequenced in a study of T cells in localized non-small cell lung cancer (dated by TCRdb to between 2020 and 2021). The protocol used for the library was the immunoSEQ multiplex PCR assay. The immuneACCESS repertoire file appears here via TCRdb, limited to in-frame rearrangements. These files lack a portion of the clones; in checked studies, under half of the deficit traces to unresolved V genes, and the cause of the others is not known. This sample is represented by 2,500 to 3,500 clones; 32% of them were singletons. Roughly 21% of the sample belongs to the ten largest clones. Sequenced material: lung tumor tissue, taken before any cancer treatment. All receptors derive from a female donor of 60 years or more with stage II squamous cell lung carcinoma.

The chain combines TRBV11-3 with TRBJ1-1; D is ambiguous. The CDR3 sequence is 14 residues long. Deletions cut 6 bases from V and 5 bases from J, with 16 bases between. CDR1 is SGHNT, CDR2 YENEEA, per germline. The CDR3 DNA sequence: TGTGCCAGCAGTCCCCAGGTCCCGCGGACTGAAGCTTTCTTT. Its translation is CASSPQVPRTEAFF.

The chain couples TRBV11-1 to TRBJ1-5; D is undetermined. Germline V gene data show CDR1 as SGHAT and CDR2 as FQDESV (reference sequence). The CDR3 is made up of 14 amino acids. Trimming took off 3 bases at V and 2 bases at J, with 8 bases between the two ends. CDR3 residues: CASSLGGGNQPQHF. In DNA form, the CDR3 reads TGTGCCAGCAGCTTGGGAGGCGGCAATCAGCCCCAGCATTTT.

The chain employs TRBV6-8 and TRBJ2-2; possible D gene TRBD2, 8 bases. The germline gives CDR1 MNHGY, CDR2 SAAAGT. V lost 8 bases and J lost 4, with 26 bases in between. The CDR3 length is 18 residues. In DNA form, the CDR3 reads TGTGCCAGCTACGGTGTTGCGGGAGGTAGGGGGCCCACCGGGGAGCTGTTTTTT. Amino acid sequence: CASYGVAGGRGPTGELFF.

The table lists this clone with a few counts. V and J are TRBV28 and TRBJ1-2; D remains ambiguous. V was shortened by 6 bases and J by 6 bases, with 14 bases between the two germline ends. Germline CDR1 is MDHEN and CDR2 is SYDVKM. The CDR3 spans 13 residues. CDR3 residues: CASSIGLVNGYTF. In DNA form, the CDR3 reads TGTGCCAGCAGCATAGGGTTAGTGAATGGCTACACCTTC.

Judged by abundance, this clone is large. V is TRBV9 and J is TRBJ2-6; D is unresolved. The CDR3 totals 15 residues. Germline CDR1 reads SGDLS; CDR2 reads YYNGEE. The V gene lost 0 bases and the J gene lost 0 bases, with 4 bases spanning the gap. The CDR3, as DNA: TGTGCCAGCAGCGTAGTGGACTCTGGGGCCAACGTCCTGACTTTC. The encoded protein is CASSVVDSGANVLTF.

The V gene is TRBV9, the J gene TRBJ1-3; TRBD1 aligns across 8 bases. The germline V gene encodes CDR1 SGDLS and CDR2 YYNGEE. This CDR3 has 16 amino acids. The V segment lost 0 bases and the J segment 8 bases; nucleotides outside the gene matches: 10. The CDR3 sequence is CASSVDQGAKWDTIYF. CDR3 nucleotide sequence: TGTGCCAGCAGCGTAGATCAGGGGGCAAAGTGGGACACCATATATTTT.

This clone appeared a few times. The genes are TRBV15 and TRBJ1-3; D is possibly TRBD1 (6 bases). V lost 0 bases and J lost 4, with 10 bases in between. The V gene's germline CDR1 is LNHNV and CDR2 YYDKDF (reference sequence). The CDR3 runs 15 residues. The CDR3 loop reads CATSREQGAGNTIYF. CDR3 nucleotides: TGTGCCACCAGCAGAGAACAGGGAGCCGGAAACACCATATATTTT. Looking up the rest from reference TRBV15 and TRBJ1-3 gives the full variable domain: DAMVIQNPRYQVTQFGKPVTLSCSQTLNHNVMYWYQQKSSQAPKLLFHYYDKDFNNEADTPDNFQSRRPNTSFCFLDIRSPGLGDTAMYLCATSREQGAGNTIYFGEGSWLTVV.

The CDR3 coding sequence is TGTGCCAGCAGTTACTCGACCTCAACAGCGAGCTATGGCTACACCTTC. Protein product: CASSYSTSTASYGYTF. This sequence joins TRBV6-8 and TRBJ1-2; D uncertain. The V and J ends lost 0 bases and 4 bases respectively, with 15 bases between them. The CDR3 is 16 amino acids. The germline V gene encodes CDR1 MNHGY and CDR2 SAAAGT.

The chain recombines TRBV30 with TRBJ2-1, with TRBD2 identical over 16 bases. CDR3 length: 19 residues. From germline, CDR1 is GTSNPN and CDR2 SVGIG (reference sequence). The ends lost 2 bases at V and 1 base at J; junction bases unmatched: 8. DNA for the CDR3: TGTGCCTGGAGTTCGGGACTAGCGGGAGGGCTTGTATCCTACAATGAGCAGTTCTTC. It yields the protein CAWSSGLAGGLVSYNEQFF.

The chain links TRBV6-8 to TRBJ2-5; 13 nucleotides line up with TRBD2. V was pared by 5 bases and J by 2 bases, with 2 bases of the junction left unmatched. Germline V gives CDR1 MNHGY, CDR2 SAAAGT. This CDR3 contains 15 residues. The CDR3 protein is CASSTTSGGQETQYF. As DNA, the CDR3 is TGTGCCAGCAGTACGACTAGCGGGGGGCAAGAGACCCAGTACTTC.

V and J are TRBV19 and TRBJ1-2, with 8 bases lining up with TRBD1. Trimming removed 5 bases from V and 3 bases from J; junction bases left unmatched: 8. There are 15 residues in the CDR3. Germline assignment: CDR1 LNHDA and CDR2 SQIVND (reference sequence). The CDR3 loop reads CASSLGQGSDYGYTF. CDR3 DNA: TGTGCCAGTAGTCTCGGACAGGGCTCGGACTATGGCTACACCTTC.

CDR3 DNA: TGTGCCAGCCATGACAGCTTGAACACTGAAGCTTTCTTT. This translates into CASHDSLNTEAFF. This sequence joins TRBV18 and TRBJ1-1; possible D gene TRBD1, 5 bases. The V and J ends lost 8 bases and 0 bases respectively, with 10 bases between them. Per germline, CDR1 KGHSH and CDR2 LQKENI. This CDR3 is built from 13 residues.

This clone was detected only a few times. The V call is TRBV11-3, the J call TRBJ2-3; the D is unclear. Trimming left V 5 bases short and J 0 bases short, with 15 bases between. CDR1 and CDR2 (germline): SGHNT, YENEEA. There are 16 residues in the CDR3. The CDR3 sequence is CASSQGPITSTDTQYF. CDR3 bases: TGTGCCAGCAGCCAAGGACCTATTACTAGCACAGATACGCAGTATTTT.

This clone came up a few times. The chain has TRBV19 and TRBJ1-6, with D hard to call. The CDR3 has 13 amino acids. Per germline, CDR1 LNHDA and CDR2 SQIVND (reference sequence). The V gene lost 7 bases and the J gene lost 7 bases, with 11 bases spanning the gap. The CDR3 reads CASKGLLNSPLHF. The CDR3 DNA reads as TGTGCCAGTAAAGGGTTGTTGAATTCACCCCTCCACTTT.

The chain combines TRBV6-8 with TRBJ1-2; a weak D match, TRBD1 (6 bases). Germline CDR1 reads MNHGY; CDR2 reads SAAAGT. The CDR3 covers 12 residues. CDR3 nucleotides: TGTGCAACCAGCAACCAGGGGTGGGGCTACACCTTC. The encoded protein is CATSNQGWGYTF.

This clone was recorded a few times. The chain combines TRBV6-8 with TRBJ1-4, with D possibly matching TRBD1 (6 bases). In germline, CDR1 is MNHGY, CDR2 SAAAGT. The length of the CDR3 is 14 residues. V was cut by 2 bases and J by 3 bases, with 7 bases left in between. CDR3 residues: CASSYRTANEKLFF. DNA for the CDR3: TGTGCCAGCAGTTACAGGACAGCTAATGAAAAACTGTTTTTT.

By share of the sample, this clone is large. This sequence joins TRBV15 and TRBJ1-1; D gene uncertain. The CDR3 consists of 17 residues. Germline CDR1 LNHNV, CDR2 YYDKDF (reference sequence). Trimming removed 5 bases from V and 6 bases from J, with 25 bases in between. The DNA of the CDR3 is TGTGCCACCAGCTGGGGAGCGGGAGTGAGTAACCTCCCTGAAGCTTTCTTT. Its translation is CATSWGAGVSNLPEAFF. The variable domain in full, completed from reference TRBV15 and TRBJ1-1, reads DAMVIQNPRYQVTQFGKPVTLSCSQTLNHNVMYWYQQKSSQAPKLLFHYYDKDFNNEADTPDNFQSRRPNTSFCFLDIRSPGLGDTAMYLCATSWGAGVSNLPEAFFGQGTRLTVV.

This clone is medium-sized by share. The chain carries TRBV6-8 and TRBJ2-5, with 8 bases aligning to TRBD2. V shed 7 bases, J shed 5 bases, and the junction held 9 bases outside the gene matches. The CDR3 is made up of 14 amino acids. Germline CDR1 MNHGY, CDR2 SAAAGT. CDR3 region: CASKAAGGGETQYF. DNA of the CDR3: TGTGCCAGCAAAGCCGCGGGAGGTGGGGAGACCCAGTACTTC.

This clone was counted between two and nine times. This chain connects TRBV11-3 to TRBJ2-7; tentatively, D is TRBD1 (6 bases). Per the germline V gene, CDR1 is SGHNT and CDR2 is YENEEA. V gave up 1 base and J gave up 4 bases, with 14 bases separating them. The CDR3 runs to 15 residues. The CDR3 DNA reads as TGTGCCAGCAGCTTAGGCCGGGACATTCAGTACGAGCAGTACTTC. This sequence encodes CASSLGRDIQYEQYF.

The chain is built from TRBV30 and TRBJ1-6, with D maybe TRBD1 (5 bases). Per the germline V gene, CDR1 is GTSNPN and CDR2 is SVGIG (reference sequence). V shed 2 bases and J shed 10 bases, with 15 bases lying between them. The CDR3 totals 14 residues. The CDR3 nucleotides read TGTGCCTGGAGTAGGGGAAAGGGTGGATCACCCCTCCACTTT. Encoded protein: CAWSRGKGGSPLHF.

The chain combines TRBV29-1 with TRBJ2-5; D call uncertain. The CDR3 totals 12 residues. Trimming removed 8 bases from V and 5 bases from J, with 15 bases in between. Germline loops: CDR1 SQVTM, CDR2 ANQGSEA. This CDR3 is CSTSSLGETQYF. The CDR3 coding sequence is TGCAGCACCTCGTCTCTCGGGGAGACCCAGTACTTC.

CDR3 in amino acids: CASSSSSRANTIYF. DNA of the CDR3: TGTGCCAGCAGCTCCAGCTCCAGGGCTAACACCATATATTTT. The chain carries TRBV7-6 and TRBJ1-3; D might be TRBD1 (5 bases). Germline V gene sequence: CDR1 SGHVS, CDR2 FNYEAQ. Trimming cost V 4 bases and J 7 bases, with 14 bases left between them. This CDR3 region has 14 residues.

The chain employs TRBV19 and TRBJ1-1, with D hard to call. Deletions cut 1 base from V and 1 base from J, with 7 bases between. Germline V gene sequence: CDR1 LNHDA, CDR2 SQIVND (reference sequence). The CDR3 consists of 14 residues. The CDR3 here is CASSIGGRNTEAFF. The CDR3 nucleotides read TGTGCCAGTAGTATAGGTGGGCGGAACACTGAAGCTTTCTTT.

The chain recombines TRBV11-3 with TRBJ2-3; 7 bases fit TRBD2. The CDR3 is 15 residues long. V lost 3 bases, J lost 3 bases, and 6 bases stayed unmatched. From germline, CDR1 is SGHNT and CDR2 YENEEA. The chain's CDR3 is CASSLGGLETDTQYF. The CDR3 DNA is TGTGCCAGCAGCTTGGGGGGGTTAGAGACAGATACGCAGTATTTT.

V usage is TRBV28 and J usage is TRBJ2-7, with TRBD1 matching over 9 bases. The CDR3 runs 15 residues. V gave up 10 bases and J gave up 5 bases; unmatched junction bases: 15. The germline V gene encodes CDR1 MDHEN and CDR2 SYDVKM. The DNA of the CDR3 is TGTGCCACGAGACTCCCAGGACAGGGGACTGACGAGCAGTACTTC. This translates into CATRLPGQGTDEQYF. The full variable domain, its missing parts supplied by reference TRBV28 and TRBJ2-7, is DVKVTQSSRYLVKRTGEKVFLECVQDMDHENMFWYRQDPGLGLRLIYFSYDVKMKEKGDIPEGYSVSREKKERFSLILESASTNQTSMYLCATRLPGQGTDEQYFGPGTRLTVT.

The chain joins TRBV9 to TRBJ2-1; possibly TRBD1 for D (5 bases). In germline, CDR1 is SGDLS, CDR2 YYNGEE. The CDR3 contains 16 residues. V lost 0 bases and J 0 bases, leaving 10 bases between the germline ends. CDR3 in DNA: TGTGCCAGCAGCGTAGAGGGGCCGAGCTCCTACAATGAGCAGTTCTTC. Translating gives CASSVEGPSSYNEQFF. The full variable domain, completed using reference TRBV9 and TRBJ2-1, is DSGVTQTPKHLITATGQRVTLRCSPRSGDLSVYWYQQSLDQGLQFLIQYYNGEERAKGNILERFSAQQFPDLHSELNLSSLELGDSALYFCASSVEGPSSYNEQFFGPGTRLTVL.

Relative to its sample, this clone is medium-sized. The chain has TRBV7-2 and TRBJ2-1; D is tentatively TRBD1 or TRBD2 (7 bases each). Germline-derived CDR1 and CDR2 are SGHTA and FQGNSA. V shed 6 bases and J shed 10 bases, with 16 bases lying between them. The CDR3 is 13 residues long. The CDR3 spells CASRDREGQEQFF. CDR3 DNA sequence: TGTGCCAGCAGAGACAGGGAGGGGCAAGAGCAGTTCTTC.

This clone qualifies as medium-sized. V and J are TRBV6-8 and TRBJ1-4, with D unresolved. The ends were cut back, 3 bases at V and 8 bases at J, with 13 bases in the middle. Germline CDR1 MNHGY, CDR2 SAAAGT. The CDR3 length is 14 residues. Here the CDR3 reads CASSYVVFGEKLFF. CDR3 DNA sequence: TGTGCCAGCAGTTATGTCGTCTTCGGGGAAAAACTGTTTTTT.

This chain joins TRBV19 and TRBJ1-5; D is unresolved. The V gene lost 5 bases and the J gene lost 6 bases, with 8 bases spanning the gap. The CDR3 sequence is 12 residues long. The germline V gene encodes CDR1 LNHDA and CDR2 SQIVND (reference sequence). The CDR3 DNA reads TGTGCCAGTAGTGGAATAGGTCAGCCCCAGCATTTT. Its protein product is CASSGIGQPQHF.